This is a list of T cell receptor beta chains from one sample in a study of blood T cell repertoires in COVID-19. Generated by immunoSEQ multiplex PCR, the TCRdb table keeps only in-frame clones and is missing some. The sample records tens of thousands of clones, 75% to 85% being singletons. What was sequenced was peripheral blood. The receptors here all came from a human donor in a cohort sampled during active COVID-19. The CDR3 runs from the conserved cysteine through the conserved F or W. The D gene is left open where the match is weak. Clone size is shown for a subset of rows, as once, few, many or a class of expanded clone.

j_call,cdr3_length,v_call,d_call,clone_size,cdr3_nt,cdr3_aa
TRBJ2-5,14,TRBV28,NA,NA,TGTGCCAGCAGTTCCCACTACCTCCAAGAGACCCAGTACTTC,CASSSHYLQETQYF
TRBJ2-1,14,TRBV15,TRBD1,few,TGTGCCACCAGCGGACAGGGAACCTACAATGAGCAGTTCTTC,CATSGQGTYNEQFF
TRBJ1-1,15,TRBV27,NA,NA,TGTGCCACCTCTCCAACTGCTAACAGGGACACTGAAGCTTTCTTT,CATSPTANRDTEAFF
TRBJ1-1,14,TRBV19,TRBD1,few,TGTGCCAGTAGTCCGACAGGGGGCTACACTGAAGCTTTCTTT,CASSPTGGYTEAFF
TRBJ2-1,15,TRBV7-9,TRBD1,NA,TGTGCCAGCAGCCCCCGGGACAGCGGATACAATGAGCAGTTCTTC,CASSPRDSGYNEQFF
TRBJ2-7,19,TRBV28,TRBD1,NA,TGTGCCAGCAGTTTATATCCGCCCTTTGGACAGGGTGGTCCCTACGAGCAGTACTTC,CASSLYPPFGQGGPYEQYF
TRBJ1-1,13,TRBV5-1,TRBD1,NA,TGCGCCAGTCGACAGGGAAAGAACACTGAAGCTTTCTTT,CASRQGKNTEAFF
TRBJ2-1,15,TRBV6-4,TRBD2,NA,TGTGCCAGCAGTGTGGGTAGCGGGAGGTACAATGAGCAGTTCTTC,CASSVGSGRYNEQFF
TRBJ2-2,14,TRBV10-2,TRBD2,NA,TGCGCCAGCCGCGGGGGGGCGGACACCGGGGAGCTGTTTTTT,CASRGGADTGELFF
TRBJ2-7,13,TRBV9,NA,NA,TGTGCCAGCAGCGTAGGGGATAGGGGCGAGCAGTACTTC,CASSVGDRGEQYF
TRBJ2-1,16,TRBV19,TRBD1,once,TGTGCCAGTAGTATAACAGGACAGGGACTTTACAATGAGCAGTTCTTC,CASSITGQGLYNEQFF
TRBJ2-7,14,TRBV6-5,TRBD1,NA,TGTGCCAGCAGGCCGGGACAGGCGACCTACGAGCAGTACTTC,CASRPGQATYEQYF
TRBJ2-7,14,TRBV5-4,TRBD1,many,TGTGCCAGCAGTGACAGGGGCCTCGACTACGAGCAGTACTTC,CASSDRGLDYEQYF
TRBJ1-5,15,TRBV5-1,TRBD1,NA,TGCGCCAGCAGCTTGGTGGGACAGGTGGATCAGCCCCAGCATTTT,CASSLVGQVDQPQHF
TRBJ2-1,15,TRBV12-5,TRBD1,NA,TGTGCTAGTGGTTTGGGACAGGGATCCTACAATGAGCAGTTCTTC,CASGLGQGSYNEQFF
TRBJ2-7,15,TRBV4-2,NA,NA,TGTGCCAGCAGCCAAGAGTACAGGGTTAATGACGAGCAGTACTTC,CASSQEYRVNDEQYF
TRBJ2-7,14,TRBV7-8,NA,NA,TGTGCCAGCAGCTTAGGGGGACAAAACTACGAGCAGTACTTC,CASSLGGQNYEQYF
TRBJ2-6,19,TRBV5-1,NA,NA,TGCGCCAGCAGCTTGTGGCGGGACAGCTATTATTCTGGGGCCAACGTCCTGACTTTC,CASSLWRDSYYSGANVLTF
TRBJ1-5,16,TRBV2,NA,NA,TGTGCCAGCAGTGAGATGGGGTGGGGGACTCCTGGGCCCCAGCATTTT,CASSEMGWGTPGPQHF
TRBJ2-1,16,TRBV11-1,NA,NA,TGTGCCAGCAGCTTAGCGTTAGAGGGAACCTACAATGAGCAGTTCTTC,CASSLALEGTYNEQFF
TRBJ2-2,14,TRBV6-5,TRBD1,NA,TGTGCCAGCAGCACCGGACAGGGGAGTACGGAGCTGTTTTTT,CASSTGQGSTELFF
TRBJ1-2,12,TRBV27,NA,NA,TGTGCCAGCAGTCCTCAGGGTTATGGCTACACCTTC,CASSPQGYGYTF
TRBJ2-2,16,TRBV28,TRBD2,NA,TGTGCCAGCAGTCCCCCAGCGGGGGGAAACACCGGGGAGCTGTTTTTT,CASSPPAGGNTGELFF
TRBJ2-5,15,TRBV5-1,NA,NA,TGCGCCAGCAGCCAAGAGGGGGTAGGTGGGGAGACCCAGTACTTC,CASSQEGVGGETQYF
TRBJ1-1,14,TRBV28,NA,NA,TGTGCCAGCAGTTCCCCCGGGAGGTTAACTGAAGCTTTCTTT,CASSSPGRLTEAFF
TRBJ1-5,15,TRBV19,TRBD1,NA,TGTGCCAGTAGTATTTCCGGGACAGAGAATCAGCCCCAGCATTTT,CASSISGTENQPQHF
TRBJ1-5,14,TRBV24-1,NA,NA,TGTGCCACCAGTGATCCAGGGTCGGGTCAGCCCCAGCATTTT,CATSDPGSGQPQHF
TRBJ1-1,13,TRBV12-5,NA,NA,TGTGCTAGGTACCCTAGGGAGCACACTGAAGCTTTCTTT,CARYPREHTEAFF
TRBJ1-6,17,TRBV13,NA,NA,TGTGCCAGCAGCTTAAGTGAGGGGAGGAACCTGGGTTCACCCCTCCACTTT,CASSLSEGRNLGSPLHF
TRBJ1-1,14,TRBV6-5,NA,NA,TGTGCCAGCAGTCGTACCCAGGGGAACACTGAAGCTTTCTTT,CASSRTQGNTEAFF
TRBJ2-1,14,TRBV7-9,NA,many,TGTGCCAGCAGTTCCCAACTTGGCTACAATGAGCAGTTCTTC,CASSSQLGYNEQFF
TRBJ1-3,16,TRBV6-5,TRBD1,NA,TGTGCCAGCAGTTACCAGTACCCGGGACAGGGGCACACCATATATTTT,CASSYQYPGQGHTIYF
TRBJ1-2,16,TRBV3-1/TRBV3-2,TRBD1,few,TGTGCCAGCAGCCCACCCGACTTTGACAGGGTACGTGGCTACACCTTC,CASSPPDFDRVRGYTF
TRBJ1-1,13,TRBV7-2,NA,NA,TGTGCCAGCAGCTTAACGACAAACACTGAAGCTTTCTTT,CASSLTTNTEAFF
TRBJ2-2,19,TRBV10-3,TRBD2,NA,TGTGCCATCAGTGGGGGCCCGGGACTAGCGGGCCACGCCACCGGGGAGCTGTTTTTT,CAISGGPGLAGHATGELFF
TRBJ2-1,12,TRBV19,NA,NA,TGTGCCAGTAGTATAGGGCAGGGGAAGCAGTTCTTC,CASSIGQGKQFF
TRBJ2-3,18,TRBV28,TRBD2,NA,TGTGCCAGCAGTCCCCCGGACAGCCCCGGGACTAGGCTGGATACGCAGTATTTT,CASSPPDSPGTRLDTQYF